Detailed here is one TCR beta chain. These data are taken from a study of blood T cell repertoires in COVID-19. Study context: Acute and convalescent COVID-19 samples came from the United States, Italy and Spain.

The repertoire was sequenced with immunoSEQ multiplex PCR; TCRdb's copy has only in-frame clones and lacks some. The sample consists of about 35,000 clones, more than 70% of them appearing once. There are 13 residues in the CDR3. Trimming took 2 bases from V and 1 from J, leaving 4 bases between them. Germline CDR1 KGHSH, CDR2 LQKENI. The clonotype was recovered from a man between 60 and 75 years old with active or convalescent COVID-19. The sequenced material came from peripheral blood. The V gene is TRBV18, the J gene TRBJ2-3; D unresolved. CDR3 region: CASSPSGTDTQYF. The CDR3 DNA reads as TGTGCCAGCTCACCAAGCGGCACAGATACGCAGTATTTT.